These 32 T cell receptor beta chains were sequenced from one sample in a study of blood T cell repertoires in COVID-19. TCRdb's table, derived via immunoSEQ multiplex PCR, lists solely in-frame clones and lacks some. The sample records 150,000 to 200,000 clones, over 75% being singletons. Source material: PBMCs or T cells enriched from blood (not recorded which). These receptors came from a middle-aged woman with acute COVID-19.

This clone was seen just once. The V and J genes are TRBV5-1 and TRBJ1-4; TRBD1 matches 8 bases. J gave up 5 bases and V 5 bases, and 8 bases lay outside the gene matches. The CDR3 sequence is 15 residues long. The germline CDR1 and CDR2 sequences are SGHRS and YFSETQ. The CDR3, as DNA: TGCGCCAGCAGTTTGCATGGGGACAGGAATGAAAAACTGTTTTTT. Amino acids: CASSLHGDRNEKLFF. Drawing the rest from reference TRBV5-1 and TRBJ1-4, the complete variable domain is KAGVTQTPRYLIKTRGQQVTLSCSPISGHRSVSWYQQTPGQGLQFLFEYFSETQRNKGNFPGRFSGRQFSNSRSEMNVSTLELGDSALYLCASSLHGDRNEKLFFGSGTQLSVL.

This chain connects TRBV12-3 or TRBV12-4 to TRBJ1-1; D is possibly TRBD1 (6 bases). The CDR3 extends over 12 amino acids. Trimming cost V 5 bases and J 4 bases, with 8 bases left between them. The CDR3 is CASSGGATEAFF. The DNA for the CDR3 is TGTGCCAGCAGTGGGGGGGCCACTGAAGCTTTCTTT.

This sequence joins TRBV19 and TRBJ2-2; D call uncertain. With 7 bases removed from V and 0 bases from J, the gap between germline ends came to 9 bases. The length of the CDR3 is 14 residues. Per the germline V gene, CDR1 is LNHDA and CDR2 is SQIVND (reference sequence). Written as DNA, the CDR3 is TGTGCCAGTATGCAGGCCACGAACACCGGGGAGCTGTTTTTT. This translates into CASMQATNTGELFF.

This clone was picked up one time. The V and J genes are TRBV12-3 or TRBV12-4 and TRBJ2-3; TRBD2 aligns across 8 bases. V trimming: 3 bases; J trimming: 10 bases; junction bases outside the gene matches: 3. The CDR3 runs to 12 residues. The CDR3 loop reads CASSFGREAQYF. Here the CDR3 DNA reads TGTGCCAGCAGTTTCGGGCGGGAGGCGCAGTATTTT.

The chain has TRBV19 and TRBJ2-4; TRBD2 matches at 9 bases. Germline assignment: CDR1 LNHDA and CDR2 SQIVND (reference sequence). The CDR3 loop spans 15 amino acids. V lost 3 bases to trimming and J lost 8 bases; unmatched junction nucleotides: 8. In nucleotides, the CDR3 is TGTGCCAGTAGTATCGGAGGCGGGAGGGGGGACATTCAGTACTTC. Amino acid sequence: CASSIGGGRGDIQYF.

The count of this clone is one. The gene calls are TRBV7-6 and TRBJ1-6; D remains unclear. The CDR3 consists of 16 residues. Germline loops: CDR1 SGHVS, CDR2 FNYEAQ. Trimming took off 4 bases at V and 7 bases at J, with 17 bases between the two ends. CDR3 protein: CASSSQPPGGNSPLHF. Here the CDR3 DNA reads TGTGCCAGCAGCTCCCAGCCGCCGGGTGGCAATTCACCCCTCCACTTT.

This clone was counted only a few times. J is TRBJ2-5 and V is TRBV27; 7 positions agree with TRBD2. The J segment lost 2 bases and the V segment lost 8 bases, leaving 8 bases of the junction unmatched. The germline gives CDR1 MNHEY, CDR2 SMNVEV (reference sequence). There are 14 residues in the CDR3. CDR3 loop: CASARVGGQETQYF. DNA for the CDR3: TGTGCCAGCGCTAGAGTGGGAGGGCAAGAGACCCAGTACTTC.

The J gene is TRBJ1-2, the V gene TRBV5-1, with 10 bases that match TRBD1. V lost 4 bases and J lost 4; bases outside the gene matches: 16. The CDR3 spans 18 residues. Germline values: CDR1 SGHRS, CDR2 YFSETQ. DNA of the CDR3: TGCGCCAGCAGCCCGATAGGGACAGGGGCCAAGTATGGCTATGGCTACACCTTC. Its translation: CASSPIGTGAKYGYGYTF.

The CDR3 DNA is TGTGCCAGCAGCCAAGTGAGGGACACTGAAGCTTTCTTT. Translating it yields CASSQVRDTEAFF. This chain uses TRBV3-1 (or the pseudogene TRBV3-2) with TRBJ1-1, with D uncertain. Trimming removed 1 base from V and 3 bases from J, with 6 bases in between. Germline V CDR1 and CDR2: LGHDT, YNNKEL (reference sequence). The CDR3 is 13 amino acids.

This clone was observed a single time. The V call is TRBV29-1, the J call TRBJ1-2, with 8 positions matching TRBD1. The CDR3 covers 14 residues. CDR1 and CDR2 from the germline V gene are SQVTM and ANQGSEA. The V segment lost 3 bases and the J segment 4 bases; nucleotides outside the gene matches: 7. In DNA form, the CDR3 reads TGCAGCGTTGACCCCCCGGGACAGGTCTATGGCTACACCTTC. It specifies CSVDPPGQVYGYTF.

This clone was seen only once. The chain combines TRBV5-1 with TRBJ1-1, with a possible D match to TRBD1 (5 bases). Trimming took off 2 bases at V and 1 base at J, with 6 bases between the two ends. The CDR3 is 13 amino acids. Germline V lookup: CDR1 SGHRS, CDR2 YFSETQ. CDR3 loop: CASSFTGNTEAFF. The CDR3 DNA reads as TGCGCCAGCAGCTTTACAGGGAACACTGAAGCTTTCTTT.

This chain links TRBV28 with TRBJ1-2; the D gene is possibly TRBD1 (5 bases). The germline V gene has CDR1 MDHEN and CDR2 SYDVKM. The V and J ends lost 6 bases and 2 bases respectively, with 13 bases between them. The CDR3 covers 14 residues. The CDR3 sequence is CASSQHQGNYGYTF. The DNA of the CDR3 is TGTGCCAGCAGCCAACACCAGGGAAACTATGGCTACACCTTC.

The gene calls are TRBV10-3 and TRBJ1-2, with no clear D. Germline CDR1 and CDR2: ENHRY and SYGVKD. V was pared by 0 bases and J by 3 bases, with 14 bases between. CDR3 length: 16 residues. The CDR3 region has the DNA TGTGCCATCAGTGAGTCGAACAGAGACGGTCACTATGGCTACACCTTC. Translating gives CAISESNRDGHYGYTF.

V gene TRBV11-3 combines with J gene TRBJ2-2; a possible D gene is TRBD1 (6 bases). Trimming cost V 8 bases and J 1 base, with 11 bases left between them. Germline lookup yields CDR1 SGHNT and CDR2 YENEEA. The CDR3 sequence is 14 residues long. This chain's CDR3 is CASRGHQNTGELFF. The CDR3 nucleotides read TGTGCCAGCCGGGGACACCAGAACACCGGGGAGCTGTTTTTT.

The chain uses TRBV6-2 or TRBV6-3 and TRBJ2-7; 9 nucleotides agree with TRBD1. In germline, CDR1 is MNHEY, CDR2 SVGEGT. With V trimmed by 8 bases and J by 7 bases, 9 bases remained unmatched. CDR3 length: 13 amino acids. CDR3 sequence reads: CASGRTGVREQYV. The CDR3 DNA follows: TGTGCCAGCGGCCGGACAGGGGTTAGAGAGCAGTACGTC.

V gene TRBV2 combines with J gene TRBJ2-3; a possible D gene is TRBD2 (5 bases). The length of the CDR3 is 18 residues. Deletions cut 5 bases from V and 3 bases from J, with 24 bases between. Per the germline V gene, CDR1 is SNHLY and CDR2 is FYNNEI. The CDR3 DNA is TGTGCCAGCAGTTCACCCCTGGAGGAAGGCGTTGGTACAGATACGCAGTATTTT. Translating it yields CASSSPLEEGVGTDTQYF.

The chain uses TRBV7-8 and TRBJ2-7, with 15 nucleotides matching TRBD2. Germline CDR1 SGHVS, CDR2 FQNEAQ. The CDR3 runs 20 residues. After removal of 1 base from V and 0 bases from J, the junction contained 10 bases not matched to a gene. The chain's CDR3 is CASSLGTRGLAGGYSYEQYV. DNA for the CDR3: TGTGCCAGCAGCTTAGGCACCCGGGGACTAGCGGGAGGATACTCCTACGAGCAGTACGTC.

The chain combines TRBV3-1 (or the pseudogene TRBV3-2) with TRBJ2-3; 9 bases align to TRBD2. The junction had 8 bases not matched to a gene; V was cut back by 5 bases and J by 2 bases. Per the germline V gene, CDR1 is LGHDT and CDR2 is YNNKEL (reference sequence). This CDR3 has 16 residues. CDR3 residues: CASSYSTSGYTDTQYF. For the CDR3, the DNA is TGTGCCAGCAGCTATTCGACTAGCGGTTACACAGATACGCAGTATTTT.

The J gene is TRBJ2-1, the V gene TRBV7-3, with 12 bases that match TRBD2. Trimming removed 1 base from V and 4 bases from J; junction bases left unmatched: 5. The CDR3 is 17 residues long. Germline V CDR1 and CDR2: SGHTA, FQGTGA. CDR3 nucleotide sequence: TGTGCCAGCAGCTTAAACCTAGCGGGAGGGCCGTACAATGAGCAGTTCTTC. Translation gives CASSLNLAGGPYNEQFF.

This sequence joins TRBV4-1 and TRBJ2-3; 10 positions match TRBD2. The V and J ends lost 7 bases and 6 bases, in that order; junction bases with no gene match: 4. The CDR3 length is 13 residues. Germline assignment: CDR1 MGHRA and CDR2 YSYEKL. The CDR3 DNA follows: TGCGCCAGCAAGCGGGAGGGCCTGGATACGCAGTATTTT. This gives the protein CASKREGLDTQYF.

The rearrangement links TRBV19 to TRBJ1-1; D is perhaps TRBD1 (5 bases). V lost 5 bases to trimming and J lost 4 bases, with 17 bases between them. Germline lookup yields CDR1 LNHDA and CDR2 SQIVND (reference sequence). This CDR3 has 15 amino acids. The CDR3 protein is CASSARGGGSTEAFF. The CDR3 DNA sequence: TGTGCCAGTAGTGCCCGTGGGGGAGGGAGCACTGAAGCTTTCTTT.

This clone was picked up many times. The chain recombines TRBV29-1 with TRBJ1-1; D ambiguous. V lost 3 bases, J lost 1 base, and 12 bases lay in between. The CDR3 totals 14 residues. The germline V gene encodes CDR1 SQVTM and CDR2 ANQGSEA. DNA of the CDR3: TGCAGCGTTGAGGCCCGGGGAAGGAACACTGAAGCTTTCTTT. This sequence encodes CSVEARGRNTEAFF.

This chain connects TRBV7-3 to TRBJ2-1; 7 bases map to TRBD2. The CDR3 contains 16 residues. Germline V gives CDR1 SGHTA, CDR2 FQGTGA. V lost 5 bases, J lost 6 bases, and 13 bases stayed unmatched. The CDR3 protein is CASSPRLASNRNEQFF. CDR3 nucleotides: TGTGCCAGCAGCCCCAGACTAGCCTCGAATCGCAATGAGCAGTTCTTC.

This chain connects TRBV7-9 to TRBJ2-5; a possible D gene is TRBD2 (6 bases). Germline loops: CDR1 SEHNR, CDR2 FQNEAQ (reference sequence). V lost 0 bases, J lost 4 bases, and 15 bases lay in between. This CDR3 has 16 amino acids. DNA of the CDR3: TGTGCCAGCAGCTTAGCGGGTGGAGGGAGGACAGAGACCCAGTACTTC. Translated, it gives CASSLAGGGRTETQYF. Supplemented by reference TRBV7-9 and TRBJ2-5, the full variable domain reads DTGVSQNPRHKITKRGQNVTFRCDPISEHNRLYWYRQTLGQGPEFLTYFQNEAQLEKSRLLSDRFSAERPKGSFSTLEIQRTEQGDSAMYLCASSLAGGGRTETQYFGPGTRLLVL.

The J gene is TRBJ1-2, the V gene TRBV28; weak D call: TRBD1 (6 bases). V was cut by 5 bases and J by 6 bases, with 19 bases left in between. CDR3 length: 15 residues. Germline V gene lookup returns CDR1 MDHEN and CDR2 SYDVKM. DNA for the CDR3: TGTGCCAGCAGTATCCTGGCTGGGCAGGGGAATGGCTACACCTTC. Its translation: CASSILAGQGNGYTF.

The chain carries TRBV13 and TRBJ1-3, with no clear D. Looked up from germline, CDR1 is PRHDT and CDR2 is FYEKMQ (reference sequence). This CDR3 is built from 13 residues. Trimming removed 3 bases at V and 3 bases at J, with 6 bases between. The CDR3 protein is CASSFEVGNTIYF. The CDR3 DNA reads TGTGCCAGCAGCTTCGAGGTTGGAAACACCATATATTTT.

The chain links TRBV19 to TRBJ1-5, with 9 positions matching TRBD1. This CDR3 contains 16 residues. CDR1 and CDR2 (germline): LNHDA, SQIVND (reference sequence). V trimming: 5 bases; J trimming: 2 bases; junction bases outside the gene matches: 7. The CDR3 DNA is TGTGCCAGTAGTCTACAGACAGGGGGTGGCAATCAGCCCCAGCATTTT. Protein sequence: CASSLQTGGGNQPQHF.

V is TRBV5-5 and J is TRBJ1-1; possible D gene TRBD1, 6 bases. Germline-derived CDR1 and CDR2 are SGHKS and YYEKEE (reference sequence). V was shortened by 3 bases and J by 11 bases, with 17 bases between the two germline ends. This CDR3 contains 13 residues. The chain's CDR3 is CASSSTGGFVAFF. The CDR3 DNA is TGTGCCAGCAGCTCGACAGGTGGCTTTGTCGCTTTCTTT.

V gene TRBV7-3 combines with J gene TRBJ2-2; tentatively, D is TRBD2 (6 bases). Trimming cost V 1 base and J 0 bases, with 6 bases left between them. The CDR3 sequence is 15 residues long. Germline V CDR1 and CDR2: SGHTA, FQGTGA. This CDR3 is CASSLSGANTGELFF. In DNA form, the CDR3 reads TGTGCCAGCAGCTTAAGCGGGGCGAACACCGGGGAGCTGTTTTTT.

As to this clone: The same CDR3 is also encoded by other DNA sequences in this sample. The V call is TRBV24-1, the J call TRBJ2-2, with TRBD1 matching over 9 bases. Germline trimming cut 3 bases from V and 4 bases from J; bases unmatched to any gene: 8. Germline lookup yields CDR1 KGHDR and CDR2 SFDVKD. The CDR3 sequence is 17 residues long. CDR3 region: CATSDPPGQGGTGELFF. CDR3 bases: TGTGCCACCAGTGATCCGCCGGGACAGGGCGGCACCGGGGAGCTGTTTTTT.

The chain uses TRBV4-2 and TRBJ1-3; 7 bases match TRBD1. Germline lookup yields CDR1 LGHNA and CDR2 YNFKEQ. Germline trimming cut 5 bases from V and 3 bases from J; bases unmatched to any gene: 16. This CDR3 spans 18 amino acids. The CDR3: CASSRGRSATTLGNTIYF. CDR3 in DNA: TGTGCCAGCAGCAGGGGGCGGAGCGCAACAACCCTTGGAAACACCATATATTTT.

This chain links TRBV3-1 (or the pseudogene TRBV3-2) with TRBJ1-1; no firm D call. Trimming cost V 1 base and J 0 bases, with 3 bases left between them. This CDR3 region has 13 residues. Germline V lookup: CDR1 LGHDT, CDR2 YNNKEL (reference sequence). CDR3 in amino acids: CASSQGVNTEAFF. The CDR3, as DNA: TGTGCCAGCAGCCAAGGAGTGAACACTGAAGCTTTCTTT.